The clone carrying this T cell receptor beta chain was counted a few times. Its antigen is undetermined. This record comes from a study of beta chain features in type 1 diabetes. Notes on the study in general: Insertions were fewer and deletions more numerous at VDJ junctions in type 1 diabetes patients.

Expressed TCRB transcripts were sequenced, since all the RNA that had been isolated was reverse transcribed. The method was immunoSEQ multiplex PCR; TCRdb's version includes in-frame clones alone and lacks a portion of them. This sample has 900,000 or so clones, with 17% found just once. This CDR3 comprises 13 residues. Trimming pared 3 bases from V and 1 base from J, leaving 6 bases between. Germline CDR1 SNHLY, CDR2 FYNNEI. Sequencing was carried out using naive CD4+ T cells from blood. The TCR sequence derives from a woman in her late teens or twenties in good health. This chain links TRBV2 with TRBJ2-5; no reliable D call. The CDR3: CASSEASQETQYF. For the CDR3, the DNA is TGTGCCAGCAGTGAGGCCAGCCAAGAGACCCAGTACTTC.